A single sample is the source of the 18 T cell receptor beta chains below, sequenced in a study of human T cells and chemical hapten exposure. One entry per CDR3 protein results from TCRdb running MiXCR on the RACE reads. This table holds roughly 380,000 distinct CDR3 sequences, nearly 5% found once. Time point described: patch test 1, 2 weeks after DPC sensitization. Treatment here: therapeutic diphenylcyclopropenone sensitization with weekly scalp DPC. This specimen was whole blood, taken in connection with sensitization to the hapten diphenylcyclopropenone (DPC). The receptors here all came from a woman aged 50 to 60 with alopecia areata. Some clones in this sample may be carry-over from other donors' samples.

The genes are TRBV29-1 and TRBJ2-1; the match to TRBD2 covers 10 bases. The CDR3 spans 13 residues. The junction had 6 bases not matched to a gene; V was cut back by 7 bases and J by 6 bases. Per germline, CDR1 SQVTM and CDR2 ANQGSEA. DNA for the CDR3: TGCAGCGCCGCCCCTAGCGGGGGCAATGAGCAGTTCTTC. It codes for CSAAPSGGNEQFF.

The chain is built from TRBV29-1 and TRBJ2-1; the D gene is possibly TRBD1 (5 bases). This CDR3 has 13 residues. Deletions cut 3 bases from V and 3 bases from J, with 9 bases between. The germline V gene has CDR1 SQVTM and CDR2 ANQGSEA. CDR3 residues: CSVDRVIYNEQFF. The CDR3 nucleotides are TGCAGCGTTGACAGGGTGATCTACAATGAGCAGTTCTTC.

This clonotype occurred a few times. The rearrangement joins TRBV4-3 to TRBJ1-6, with D possibly matching TRBD1 (6 bases). Per the germline V gene, CDR1 is LGHNA and CDR2 is YSLEER. CDR3 length: 14 residues. Deletions cut 4 bases from V and 7 bases from J, with 11 bases between. In nucleotides, the CDR3 is TGCGCCAGCAGCCTTGACAGGTTGAATTCACCCCTCCACTTT. Translating it yields CASSLDRLNSPLHF.

This clonotype occurred many times. J is TRBJ2-3 and V is TRBV9; 11 nucleotides match TRBD1. Germline V gene sequence: CDR1 SGDLS, CDR2 YYNGEE. CDR3 size: 17 residues. V lost 0 bases and J lost 4; bases outside the gene matches: 7. The chain's CDR3 is CASSVAIGQGAPDTQYF. The CDR3 bases are TGTGCCAGCAGCGTAGCGATTGGACAGGGGGCCCCAGATACGCAGTATTTT. Complete variable domain (other parts from reference TRBV9 and TRBJ2-3): DSGVTQTPKHLITATGQRVTLRCSPRSGDLSVYWYQQSLDQGLQFLIQYYNGEERAKGNILERFSAQQFPDLHSELNLSSLELGDSALYFCASSVAIGQGAPDTQYFGPGTRLTVL.

This clonotype was seen a handful of times. DNA for the CDR3: TGTGCCAGCAGCTTAGGTTCGTGGAGCAATCAGCCCCAGCATTTT. Translation: CASSLGSWSNQPQHF. This sequence joins TRBV7-2 and TRBJ1-5; D gene uncertain. The ends were cut back, 1 base at V and 1 base at J, with 8 bases in the middle. In germline, CDR1 is SGHTA, CDR2 FQGNSA. The CDR3 consists of 15 residues.

The chain has TRBV3-1 and TRBJ2-4; 11 positions match TRBD1. Trimming cost V 1 base and J 3 bases; bases outside gene matches: 5. Germline V gene sequence: CDR1 LGHDT, CDR2 YNNKEL (reference sequence). The CDR3 has 17 residues. CDR3 residues: CASSQGTGGSFKNIQYF. CDR3 coding DNA: TGTGCCAGCAGCCAAGGGACAGGGGGCTCTTTCAAAAACATTCAGTACTTC.

This clonotype has only a few counts. The chain uses TRBV6-5 and TRBJ2-1, with 11 nucleotides matching TRBD2. Germline V CDR1 and CDR2: MNHEY, SVGAGI. J lost 6 bases, V lost 8 bases, and 9 bases had no gene match. The CDR3 spans 15 residues. As DNA, the CDR3 is TGTGCCAGCCGCCCCGGACTAGCGGGCCTCAATGAGCAGTTCTTC. Its protein product is CASRPGLAGLNEQFF.

The table lists this clonotype with a few counts. The chain carries TRBV14 and TRBJ1-6; D not certain. The CDR3 extends over 16 amino acids. V was cut by 1 base and J by 0 bases, with 7 bases left in between. Germline values: CDR1 SGHDN, CDR2 FVKESK. The CDR3 bases are TGTGCCAGCAGCCAAGTGGCCAGCTCCTATAATTCACCCCTCCACTTT. It encodes CASSQVASSYNSPLHF.

The rearrangement uses TRBV15 and TRBJ1-3, with a weak D call TRBD1 (5 bases). Germline V gene data show CDR1 as LNHNV and CDR2 as YYDKDF (reference sequence). The CDR3 sequence is 13 residues long. Trimming left V 8 bases short and J 1 base short, with 9 bases between. The CDR3 spells CATAQGSGNTIYF. CDR3 bases: TGTGCCACCGCGCAGGGTTCTGGAAACACCATATATTTT.

This clonotype was counted at least ten times. CDR3 nucleotides: TGTGCCAGTAAACTCCTAGCGGCCACAGATACGCAGTATTTT. Protein: CASKLLAATDTQYF. The chain uses TRBV6-1 and TRBJ2-3; 7 positions agree with TRBD2. V gave up 9 bases and J gave up 2 bases; unmatched junction bases: 8. This CDR3 has 14 residues. Germline V lookup: CDR1 MNHNS, CDR2 SASEGT.

This clonotype was observed at least ten times. V and J are TRBV29-1 and TRBJ2-5; TRBD2 matches 9 bases. Looked up from germline, CDR1 is SQVTM and CDR2 is ANQGSEA. The CDR3 runs 15 residues. Losses at the gene ends were 7 bases for V and 5 bases for J; bases not matched to a gene: 14. Here the CDR3 DNA reads TGCAGCGGTTGGACTAGCGCGGAGCTCGGGGAGACCCAGTACTTC. It encodes CSGWTSAELGETQYF.

This clonotype has at least ten counts. The chain carries TRBV27 and TRBJ1-5; D not resolved. Germline values: CDR1 MNHEY, CDR2 SMNVEV (reference sequence). V lost 6 bases and J lost 0, with 12 bases in between. The CDR3 has 15 residues. The CDR3 region is CASRDGMGSNQPQHF. CDR3 coding DNA: TGTGCCAGCAGGGACGGTATGGGTAGCAATCAGCCCCAGCATTTT.

CDR3 sequence: CASSQRGLSGGYGYTF. Written as DNA, the CDR3 is TGTGCCAGCAGCCAACGCGGACTCTCAGGGGGCTATGGCTACACCTTC. This chain links TRBV16 with TRBJ1-2, with 7 bases lining up with TRBD1. From germline, CDR1 is KGHSY and CDR2 FQNENV. CDR3 length: 16 residues. V shed 2 bases, J shed 4 bases, and the junction held 10 bases outside the gene matches.

This clonotype was recorded many times. The V gene is TRBV28, the J gene TRBJ2-7; no definite D call. The CDR3 is 12 residues long. Germline V gene data show CDR1 as MDHEN and CDR2 as SYDVKM. The ends were cut back, 3 bases at V and 4 bases at J, with 7 bases in the middle. The CDR3 DNA reads as TGTGCCAGCAGTTTGAACCAATACGAGCAGTACTTC. Translating gives CASSLNQYEQYF.

This clonotype was picked up many times. For the CDR3, the DNA is TGTGCCAGCAGCTTAGGCGGGACTTCTAACGAGCAGTACTTC. Protein sequence: CASSLGGTSNEQYF. The chain is built from TRBV7-2 and TRBJ2-7, with a tentative D call TRBD2 (6 bases). Trimming pared 1 base from V and 5 bases from J, leaving 12 bases between. This CDR3 has 14 amino acids. Germline CDR1 and CDR2: SGHTA and FQGNSA.

This clonotype occurred many times. The genes are TRBV15 and TRBJ2-7; D could derive from TRBD1 or TRBD2 (5 bases each). Per the germline V gene, CDR1 is LNHNV and CDR2 is YYDKDF (reference sequence). The CDR3 runs 14 residues. V was pared by 1 base and J by 2 bases, with 9 bases between. The CDR3 nucleotides are TGTGCCACCAGCAGAGGGGACGGACCCTACGAGCAGTACTTC. Its translation: CATSRGDGPYEQYF.

This clonotype was seen a few times. The gene calls are TRBV29-1 and TRBJ2-1; the match to TRBD2 covers 13 bases. V lost 7 bases and J lost 9; bases outside the gene matches: 3. The CDR3 extends over 12 amino acids. Germline-derived CDR1 and CDR2 are SQVTM and ANQGSEA. CDR3 sequence reads: CSAGLAGAEQFF. As DNA, the CDR3 is TGCAGCGCCGGACTAGCGGGAGCTGAGCAGTTCTTC.

This clonotype was seen only a few times. The genes are TRBV18 and TRBJ1-5; 7 nucleotides agree with TRBD1. The CDR3 spans 16 residues. Trimming removed 1 base from V and 2 bases from J; junction bases left unmatched: 5. Germline CDR1 KGHSH, CDR2 LQKENI. The CDR3 region has the DNA TGTGCCAGCTCACCACTAGGACAGGAGGGCAATCAGCCCCAGCATTTT. Translating it yields CASSPLGQEGNQPQHF.